The following is a TCR beta chain sequence with its context. The data belong to a study of CXCR4 blockade with PD-1 therapy in pancreatic cancer. The method was immunoSEQ multiplex PCR; TCRdb's version includes in-frame clones alone and lacks a portion of them. The sample lists about 5,200 clones, approximately 52% occurring once. This CDR3 comprises 16 residues. V usage is TRBV7-5 and J usage is TRBJ2-5. TRBV7-5 corresponds to a pseudogene. The receptor was isolated from a human donor with pancreatic ductal adenocarcinoma. The specimen was tumor tissue. The CDR3 region is CASSLTGQRPGETQYF. CDR3 DNA sequence: TGTGCCAGCAGCTTAACGGGACAAAGGCCGGGGGAAACCCAGTACTTC.